This T cell receptor (beta chain) was captured by sequencing in a study of metastatic and nonmetastatic thyroid tumors. With respect to this clone: Its antigen is unidentified.

Study findings and constraints: In both blood and tumor samples, TCR beta diversity was reported significantly higher for malignant than benign nodules.

V dropped 2 bases and J dropped 2; count of bases not matched to a gene: 6. CDR1 is SGHNT, CDR2 YYREEE, per germline (reference sequence). The CDR3 extends over 16 amino acids. In the original workflow: In papillary thyroid cancer, a distant-metastasis classifier was built using CDR3 differences across clinicopathological groups. With MiXCR, TCRdb reprocessed the PCR reads. The V and J calls were determined by TCRdb, not by the authors. The sample consists of 25,000 to 35,000 clones, roughly 25% of them appearing once. No treatment of any kind had been given to any patient before thyroid surgery. The rearrangement links TRBV5-4 to TRBJ2-3, with TRBD1 matching over 9 bases. The sequence was obtained from a female donor with papillary thyroid cancer or a benign thyroid nodule (not recorded which). Some clones in this sample may be carry-over from other donors' samples. Sequencing input: blood. The CDR3 region has the DNA TGTGCCAGCAGCTTAGGACAGGGGACGTCCACAGATACGCAGTATTTT. It translates to CASSLGQGTSTDTQYF.